The 19 T cell receptor beta chains below come from one sample, sequenced in a study of T-cell reconstitution after alpha-beta-depleted transplantation in children. Unique molecular identifiers tagged the TCRbeta library. TCRdb redid the calling of the PCR reads with MiXCR, one entry per CDR3 protein. The table records some 200,000 distinct CDR3 sequences, roughly 9.1% of them present only once. This specimen was PBMCs, mostly from graft donor cells, taken 360 days after TCRalphabeta/CD19-depleted stem cell transplant. Receptors were obtained from a male patient between 2 and 10 years old who had a stem cell transplant for acute myeloid leukemia, so the T cells may come from the graft donor.

The rearrangement uses TRBV11-2 and TRBJ2-2, with D perhaps given as TRBD1 or TRBD2 (7 bases each). CDR1 is SGHAT, CDR2 FQNNGV, per germline. V was clipped by 4 bases and J by 4 bases, with 22 bases between them. The CDR3 length is 18 residues. The CDR3 protein is CASSSWGGSGDSTGELFF. The DNA of the CDR3 is TGTGCCAGCAGCTCGTGGGGGGGAAGCGGGGACAGCACCGGGGAGCTGTTTTTT.

V usage is TRBV5-1 and J usage is TRBJ2-1, with TRBD2 as a possible D gene (6 bases). Germline assignment: CDR1 SGHRS and CDR2 YFSETQ. V was pared by 2 bases and J by 15 bases, with 15 bases between. This CDR3 region has 12 residues. CDR3 bases: TGCGCCAGCAGCTTCGACCCGGGGAGGAGGTTCTTC. Its translation is CASSFDPGRRFF.

This clonotype has just a few counts. The rearrangement uses TRBV30 and TRBJ2-7, with D perhaps matching TRBD1 (6 bases). The CDR3 covers 11 residues. Germline CDR1 reads GTSNPN; CDR2 reads SVGIG (reference sequence). The V end lost 3 bases, the J end lost 6 bases, and 9 bases lay between the germline ends. The CDR3, as DNA: TGTGCCTGGAGCAGGGGATTCGAGCAGTACGTC. Translation: CAWSRGFEQYV.

V usage is TRBV6-1 and J usage is TRBJ2-2, with D possibly being TRBD1 (6 bases). The CDR3 totals 17 residues. The V gene lost 6 bases and the J gene lost 2 bases, with 19 bases spanning the gap. The germline V gene encodes CDR1 MNHNS and CDR2 SASEGT. For the CDR3, the DNA is TGTGCCAGCAGGCCGGTGGGGGCGATAGGTAACACCGGGGAGCTGTTTTTT. Its translation: CASRPVGAIGNTGELFF.

This clonotype showed up many times. V and J are TRBV9 and TRBJ2-3, with D uncertain. The CDR3 consists of 14 residues. Trimming removed 4 bases from V and 6 bases from J, with 15 bases in between. Germline CDR1 reads SGDLS; CDR2 reads YYNGEE. The CDR3 loop is CASSPSSVLDTQYF. CDR3 bases: TGTGCCAGCAGCCCCTCGTCGGTTTTGGATACGCAGTATTTT.

CDR3 sequence reads: CSAPLRTDTQYF. In DNA form, the CDR3 reads TGCAGTGCTCCCCTGCGTACAGATACGCAGTATTTT. This chain uses TRBV20-1 with TRBJ2-3; D uncertain. The CDR3 is 12 amino acids. The V and J ends lost 5 bases and 3 bases respectively, with 9 bases between them. Germline CDR1 reads DFQATT; CDR2 reads SNEGSKA (reference sequence).

This clonotype was picked up many times. The rearrangement joins TRBV20-1 to TRBJ1-5, with unresolved D. The V end lost 0 bases, the J end lost 2 bases, and 14 bases lay between the germline ends. CDR1 DFQATT and CDR2 SNEGSKA come from the germline V gene (reference sequence). The CDR3 totals 16 residues. CDR3 nucleotide sequence: TGCAGTGCTAGAGATGGCCAGGATTCGGGCAATCAGCCCCAGCATTTT. Protein product: CSARDGQDSGNQPQHF.

The genes are TRBV20-1 and TRBJ2-1; weak D call: TRBD2 (6 bases). CDR1 is DFQATT, CDR2 SNEGSKA, per germline (reference sequence). This CDR3 comprises 17 residues. Trimming removed 0 bases at V and 0 bases at J, with 15 bases between. The CDR3 DNA reads TGCAGTGCTAGAGATGGGGCTAGCGTTTTCTCCTACAATGAGCAGTTCTTC. This translates into CSARDGASVFSYNEQFF.

The chain recombines TRBV2 with TRBJ1-2; the match to TRBD1 covers 7 bases. Germline V lookup: CDR1 SNHLY, CDR2 FYNNEI. J gave up 5 bases and V 6 bases, and 12 bases lay outside the gene matches. The CDR3 consists of 15 residues. CDR3 protein: CASSTRGTAAYGYTF. The DNA of the CDR3 is TGTGCCAGCAGCACAAGGGGGACAGCGGCTTATGGCTACACCTTC.

In its sample, this clonotype was seen a few times. The genes are TRBV24-1 and TRBJ2-5, with D possibly being TRBD1 (5 bases). The CDR3 runs 14 residues. Germline-derived CDR1 and CDR2 are KGHDR and SFDVKD. V lost 2 bases to trimming and J lost 5 bases, with 11 bases between them. CDR3 coding DNA: TGTGCCACCAGTGATTCTGGCAGGGATGAGACCCAGTACTTC. Translated, it gives CATSDSGRDETQYF.

This clonotype was picked up a small number of times. V gene TRBV10-3 combines with J gene TRBJ2-1; 7 nucleotides align to TRBD2. J gave up 1 base and V 4 bases, and 10 bases lay outside the gene matches. CDR1 is ENHRY, CDR2 SYGVKD, per germline. The CDR3 totals 17 residues. CDR3 sequence reads: CAISAKSSGGSYNEQFF. The CDR3 nucleotides are TGTGCCATCAGTGCTAAGTCTAGCGGTGGTTCCTACAATGAGCAGTTCTTC.

This clonotype was detected only a few times. This sequence joins TRBV6-1 and TRBJ2-4; 7 positions match TRBD1. Germline V gives CDR1 MNHNS, CDR2 SASEGT. The V gene end was trimmed by 6 bases and the J gene end by 0 bases; junction bases not matched to a gene: 11. The CDR3 spans 17 residues. CDR3 nucleotides: TGTGCCAGCAGCGCCGGGACAGATGGCCTAGCCAAAAACATTCAGTACTTC. The encoded protein is CASSAGTDGLAKNIQYF.

This clonotype was seen only a few times. CDR3 loop: CSVLASGPPEQYF. CDR3 in DNA: TGCAGCGTTTTGGCTAGCGGGCCTCCCGAGCAGTACTTC. This chain uses TRBV29-1 with TRBJ2-7, with 8 bases matching TRBD2. Germline V lookup: CDR1 SQVTM, CDR2 ANQGSEA. J was trimmed by 6 bases and V by 5 bases; bases with no gene match: 9. The CDR3 has 13 amino acids.

The chain has TRBV4-1 and TRBJ1-5; no clear D. Germline V CDR1 and CDR2: MGHRA, YSYEKL. CDR3 length: 12 residues. The V and J ends lost 5 bases and 8 bases respectively, with 10 bases between them. CDR3 DNA: TGCGCCAGCAGCTTCTCCGGGGAGCCCCAGCATTTT. This encodes CASSFSGEPQHF.

This clonotype has ten or more counts. DNA of the CDR3: TGTGCCAGCAGCTTAGTAGGGGCACAGGCCATGAACACTGAAGCTTTCTTT. It encodes CASSLVGAQAMNTEAFF. The gene calls are TRBV7-6 and TRBJ1-1; weak D call: TRBD1 (5 bases). This CDR3 has 17 amino acids. Trimming cost V 1 base and J 0 bases, with 15 bases left between them. Germline loops: CDR1 SGHVS, CDR2 FNYEAQ.

The gene calls are TRBV28 and TRBJ2-1, with D possibly being TRBD2 (6 bases). Germline V gives CDR1 MDHEN, CDR2 SYDVKM. CDR3 length: 14 residues. V lost 5 bases to trimming and J lost 3 bases, with 11 bases between them. In DNA form, the CDR3 reads TGTGCCAGCAGTGGCGGGATCGGCTACAATGAGCAGTTCTTC. Encoded protein: CASSGGIGYNEQFF.

This clonotype was seen many times. V is TRBV19 and J is TRBJ2-6; 9 bases align to TRBD2. With V trimmed by 3 bases and J by 0 bases, 6 bases remained unmatched. The CDR3 totals 18 residues. Germline V CDR1 and CDR2: LNHDA, SQIVND (reference sequence). The CDR3, as DNA: TGTGCCAGTAGTATCTCTAGCGGGGCTCTCTCTGGGGCCAACGTCCTGACTTTC. Translated: CASSISSGALSGANVLTF. The full variable domain, with the rest looked up from reference TRBV19 and TRBJ2-6, is DGGITQSPKYLFRKEGQNVTLSCEQNLNHDAMYWYRQDPGQGLRLIYYSQIVNDFQKGDIAEGYSVSREKKESFPLTVTSAQKNPTAFYLCASSISSGALSGANVLTFGAGSRLTVL.

This clonotype was detected many times. V usage is TRBV20-1 and J usage is TRBJ2-3, with unresolved D. CDR1 and CDR2 (germline): DFQATT, SNEGSKA (reference sequence). The CDR3 has 12 residues. Trimming removed 0 bases from V and 3 bases from J, with 4 bases in between. The CDR3, as DNA: TGCAGTGCTAGAGATCAGACAGATACGCAGTATTTT. Translated: CSARDQTDTQYF.

The chain is built from TRBV5-1 and TRBJ2-7; TRBD2 might be the D (5 bases). CDR3 length: 14 residues. Per the germline V gene, CDR1 is SGHRS and CDR2 is YFSETQ. Trimming removed 4 bases at V and 6 bases at J, with 17 bases between. Here the CDR3 reads CASSHLTPAGEQYV. The CDR3, as DNA: TGCGCCAGCAGCCACTTGACACCGGCGGGCGAGCAGTACGTC.